The 30 T cell receptor beta chains presented below share a single source sample, sequenced in a study of blood T cell repertoires in COVID-19. Libraries were prepared by immunoSEQ multiplex PCR; TCRdb keeps only in-frame clonotypes and omits some of them. The top ten clones hold 25% of a sample with 70,000 to 95,000 clones, more than 70% of them seen once. The sequencing sample was made of peripheral blood. Receptors were obtained from a human donor in a cohort sampled during active COVID-19.

The V call is TRBV6-5, the J call TRBJ1-4, with TRBD1 matching 9 bases. Germline lookup yields CDR1 MNHEY and CDR2 SVGAGI. After removal of 6 bases from V and 5 bases from J, the junction contained 4 bases not matched to a gene. CDR3 length equals 14 residues. This CDR3 reads CASSAQGANEKLFF. CDR3 in DNA: TGTGCCAGCAGCGCACAGGGGGCCAATGAAAAACTGTTTTTT.

V is TRBV7-2 and J is TRBJ2-5; no clear D gene. CDR1 and CDR2 from the germline V gene are SGHTA and FQGNSA. V lost 0 bases, J lost 2 bases, and 4 bases lay in between. There are 13 residues in the CDR3. CDR3 protein: CASSLARQETQYF. As DNA, the CDR3 is TGTGCCAGCAGCTTAGCCAGGCAAGAGACCCAGTACTTC.

V usage is TRBV6-6 and J usage is TRBJ1-4, with TRBD1 identical over 9 bases. V dropped 5 bases and J dropped 7; count of bases not matched to a gene: 5. The length of the CDR3 is 14 residues. The germline V gene encodes CDR1 MNHNY and CDR2 SVGAGI (reference sequence). The CDR3 spells CASSPQGAGEKLFF. The CDR3 region has the DNA TGTGCCAGCAGTCCACAGGGGGCGGGTGAAAAACTGTTTTTT.

The chain has TRBV5-5 and TRBJ1-2, with 9 nucleotides matching TRBD1. V lost 2 bases to trimming and J lost 0 bases; unmatched junction nucleotides: 8. Germline CDR1 reads SGHKS; CDR2 reads YYEKEE (reference sequence). This CDR3 is built from 17 residues. The CDR3: CASSFGTGRAANYGYTF. The CDR3 DNA sequence: TGTGCCAGCAGCTTCGGGACAGGGCGGGCAGCTAACTATGGCTACACCTTC.

This sequence joins TRBV9 and TRBJ1-3; D gene unclear. Looked up from germline, CDR1 is SGDLS and CDR2 is YYNGEE. Trimming stripped 4 bases from V and 0 bases from J, with 8 bases between. The CDR3 covers 14 residues. The CDR3 protein is CASSREGSGNTIYF. The CDR3 bases are TGTGCCAGCAGCCGAGAGGGCTCTGGAAACACCATATATTTT.

The chain carries TRBV10-3 and TRBJ2-7; 10 bases are a match to TRBD1. This CDR3 is 14 amino acids long. Losses at the gene ends were 2 bases for V and 2 bases for J; bases not matched to a gene: 0. Per the germline V gene, CDR1 is ENHRY and CDR2 is SYGVKD. The CDR3 DNA reads TGTGCCATCAGTGAGGGACAGGGGGCCTACGAGCAGTACTTC. Translating gives CAISEGQGAYEQYF.

The genes are TRBV12-3 or TRBV12-4 and TRBJ2-3, with a weak D call TRBD1 (6 bases). The CDR3 is made up of 13 amino acids. V lost 6 bases to trimming and J lost 1 base, with 8 bases between them. DNA of the CDR3: TGTGCCAGCAGACAGGGAGGCACAGATACGCAGTATTTT. This encodes CASRQGGTDTQYF.

The V and J genes are TRBV14 and TRBJ2-2; 12 positions agree with TRBD1. The CDR3 contains 15 residues. After removal of 3 bases from V and 12 bases from J, the junction contained 8 bases not matched to a gene. Germline CDR1 and CDR2: SGHDN and FVKESK. CDR3 in DNA: TGTGCCAGCAGCCAGCCGGGACAGGGGGCAAGGAAGCTGTTTTTT. Residues: CASSQPGQGARKLFF.

The chain couples TRBV6-6 to TRBJ1-6; the D gene is possibly TRBD1 (5 bases). Trimming removed 7 bases at V and 2 bases at J, with 15 bases between. Germline CDR1 reads MNHNY; CDR2 reads SVGAGI (reference sequence). The CDR3 consists of 16 residues. The CDR3 DNA follows: TGTGCCAGCACTAAAGGGGCCCAGGCCTATAATTCACCCCTCCACTTT. Protein sequence: CASTKGAQAYNSPLHF.

The rearrangement joins TRBV27 to TRBJ2-7, with 7 bases that match TRBD1. Per germline, CDR1 MNHEY and CDR2 SMNVEV (reference sequence). The CDR3 runs to 14 residues. The J segment lost 5 bases and the V segment lost 6 bases, leaving 10 bases of the junction unmatched. The CDR3 is CASRRNRGLDEQYF. In DNA form, the CDR3 reads TGTGCCAGCAGGCGGAACAGGGGCCTCGACGAGCAGTACTTC.

The chain has TRBV7-2 and TRBJ2-3; TRBD2 matches at 7 bases. Germline CDR1 is SGHTA and CDR2 is FQGNSA. There are 15 residues in the CDR3. The V gene end was trimmed by 5 bases and the J gene end by 2 bases; junction bases not matched to a gene: 7. CDR3 protein: CASSIRDYHTDTQYF. As DNA, the CDR3 is TGTGCCAGCAGCATCCGGGACTACCACACAGATACGCAGTATTTT.

This clone has a single count. The rearrangement joins TRBV6-5 to TRBJ1-6; D is ambiguous. The CDR3 totals 13 residues. Germline assignment: CDR1 MNHEY and CDR2 SVGAGI. The ends were cut back, 6 bases at V and 8 bases at J, with 11 bases in the middle. The CDR3, as DNA: TGTGCCAGCAGACTCCCGGGGTATTCACCCCTCCACTTT. Residues: CASRLPGYSPLHF.

This clone has just one count. V gene TRBV9 combines with J gene TRBJ1-3; 9 bases fit TRBD1. The V gene's germline CDR1 is SGDLS and CDR2 YYNGEE. With V trimmed by 4 bases and J by 4 bases, 6 bases remained unmatched. CDR3 length: 15 amino acids. CDR3 coding DNA: TGTGCCAGCAGCCCAGAGGGACAGGGAGGAAACACCATATATTTT. Its translation is CASSPEGQGGNTIYF.

The gene calls are TRBV28 and TRBJ2-5; 12 positions match TRBD1. After removal of 9 bases from V and 7 bases from J, the junction contained 12 bases not matched to a gene. The germline V gene encodes CDR1 MDHEN and CDR2 SYDVKM. The length of the CDR3 is 15 residues. CDR3 region: CASSLGQGAMGTQYF. CDR3 bases: TGTGCCAGTTCCCTGGGACAGGGGGCCATGGGGACCCAGTACTTC.

V is TRBV19 and J is TRBJ1-6, with 10 bases lining up with TRBD1. CDR3 length equals 15 residues. Germline CDR1 is LNHDA and CDR2 is SQIVND (reference sequence). V lost 9 bases, J lost 10 bases, and 12 bases stayed unmatched. CDR3 in DNA: TGTGCCAGCCTCGCGGGGGGGACAGGGGACTCACCCCTCCACTTT. Translating it yields CASLAGGTGDSPLHF.

The rearrangement links TRBV7-8 to TRBJ1-1; D gene unclear. V dropped 1 base and J dropped 1 base, with 7 bases sitting between them. Germline loops: CDR1 SGHVS, CDR2 FQNEAQ. The CDR3 totals 14 residues. CDR3 sequence: CASSLVFSNTEAFF. As DNA, the CDR3 is TGTGCCAGCAGCTTAGTTTTCTCGAACACTGAAGCTTTCTTT.

The CDR3 coding sequence is TGTGCCAGCGGCGGGGGGCCCCATACGCAGTATTTT. Protein: CASGGGPHTQYF. The rearrangement uses TRBV6-5 and TRBJ2-3; TRBD2 agrees at 8 bases. The germline CDR1 and CDR2 sequences are MNHEY and SVGAGI. The CDR3 spans 12 residues. Trimming cost V 8 bases and J 7 bases; bases outside gene matches: 5.

This clone came up a few times. The chain couples TRBV6-1 to TRBJ2-3, with D perhaps TRBD1 (7 bases). Germline V lookup: CDR1 MNHNS, CDR2 SASEGT. This CDR3 is 17 amino acids long. The V end lost 1 base, the J end lost 1 base, and 15 bases lay between the germline ends. This CDR3 reads CASSEEFRGAGTDTQYF. As DNA, the CDR3 is TGTGCCAGCAGTGAAGAGTTCAGGGGGGCGGGCACAGATACGCAGTATTTT.

The chain employs TRBV5-4 and TRBJ1-2; the D gene is possibly TRBD1 (6 bases). The V and J ends lost 3 bases and 4 bases respectively, with 10 bases between them. This CDR3 comprises 13 residues. Germline V gene sequence: CDR1 SGHNT, CDR2 YYREEE (reference sequence). The CDR3 sequence: CASSSGTFYGYTF. Here the CDR3 DNA reads TGTGCCAGCAGCTCCGGGACATTCTATGGCTACACCTTC.

J is TRBJ1-2 and V is TRBV28; 7 positions match TRBD1. The CDR3 spans 15 residues. Germline loops: CDR1 MDHEN, CDR2 SYDVKM. Trimming took 1 base from V and 8 from J; bases not matched to a gene: 10. The CDR3 spells CASSLYRGFLEGYTF. Here the CDR3 DNA reads TGTGCCAGCAGTTTATACAGGGGATTCTTGGAGGGCTACACCTTC.

This sequence joins TRBV6-1 and TRBJ2-3, with D possibly matching TRBD2 (6 bases). The CDR3 sequence is 13 residues long. The V gene's germline CDR1 is MNHNS and CDR2 SASEGT. Between the trimmed V and J ends, which lost 0 bases and 8 bases, there was a span of 9 bases. Here the CDR3 DNA reads TGTGCCAGCAGTGAAGCGGGCGGGGCTACGCAGTATTTT. The encoded protein is CASSEAGGATQYF.

This rearrangement joins TRBV5-1 to TRBJ2-3; D remains ambiguous. The V and J ends lost 0 bases and 14 bases respectively, with 13 bases between them. Germline V lookup: CDR1 SGHRS, CDR2 YFSETQ. The CDR3 consists of 12 residues. CDR3 DNA: TGCGCCAGCAGCTTGGACTTAGAGCAAAGGTATTTT. It specifies CASSLDLEQRYF. Supplemented by reference TRBV5-1 and TRBJ2-3, the full variable domain reads KAGVTQTPRYLIKTRGQQVTLSCSPISGHRSVSWYQQTPGQGLQFLFEYFSETQRNKGNFPGRFSGRQFSNSRSEMNVSTLELGDSALYLCASSLDLEQRYFGPGTRLTVL.

The chain couples TRBV5-6 to TRBJ2-2; D might be TRBD1 (6 bases). This CDR3 has 15 residues. V lost 4 bases to trimming and J lost 6 bases, with 16 bases between them. From germline, CDR1 is SGHDT and CDR2 YYEEEE. CDR3 in DNA: TGTGCCAGCAGCCCCATTGGGGGCGCGGCCGGGGAGCTGTTTTTT. Translating gives CASSPIGGAAGELFF.

The CDR3 region is CASSLSGTLGNEQFF. CDR3 bases: TGTGCCAGCAGCTTAAGCGGGACCCTGGGCAATGAGCAGTTCTTC. The genes are TRBV7-9 and TRBJ2-1; 7 bases agree with TRBD2. The germline V gene encodes CDR1 SEHNR and CDR2 FQNEAQ (reference sequence). CDR3 length equals 15 residues. Trimming cost V 2 bases and J 6 bases; bases outside gene matches: 7.

The chain has TRBV7-2 and TRBJ2-2, with TRBD1 as a possible D gene (6 bases). V lost 5 bases and J 2 bases, leaving 9 bases between the germline ends. This CDR3 region has 14 residues. Germline CDR1 and CDR2: SGHTA and FQGNSA. DNA of the CDR3: TGTGCCAGCAGCATGGGACAAAACACCGGGGAGCTGTTTTTT. This translates into CASSMGQNTGELFF.

This chain joins TRBV27 and TRBJ2-1; 11 nucleotides match TRBD2. The V segment lost 6 bases and the J segment 8 bases; nucleotides outside the gene matches: 9. Germline V gene lookup returns CDR1 MNHEY and CDR2 SMNVEV (reference sequence). The CDR3 consists of 15 residues. The CDR3 sequence: CASSRTSGSGYEQFF. CDR3 nucleotides: TGTGCCAGCAGCCGAACTAGCGGGAGTGGGTATGAGCAGTTCTTC.

The chain recombines TRBV7-6 with TRBJ2-3; D not resolved. Trimming took 1 base from V and 2 from J, leaving 7 bases between them. The CDR3 contains 14 residues. Germline loops: CDR1 SGHVS, CDR2 FNYEAQ. The chain's CDR3 is CASSLGLDTDTQYF. The CDR3 DNA sequence: TGTGCCAGCAGCTTAGGGCTCGACACAGATACGCAGTATTTT.

The gene calls are TRBV4-1 and TRBJ1-6, with D perhaps matching TRBD1 (6 bases). The CDR3 extends over 17 amino acids. Germline V gene lookup returns CDR1 MGHRA and CDR2 YSYEKL. V lost 3 bases, J lost 7 bases, and 19 bases lay in between. The CDR3 bases are TGCGCCAGCAGCCAGGCAATCCGACAGGTAGAGAATTCACCCCTCCACTTT. Translation gives CASSQAIRQVENSPLHF.

The sample holds a few counts of this clone. The J gene is TRBJ2-3, the V gene TRBV9, with TRBD2 matching over 11 bases. CDR3 length equals 16 residues. Germline V gene lookup returns CDR1 SGDLS and CDR2 YYNGEE. The trim removed 3 bases at V and 0 bases at J, leaving 3 bases unmatched. CDR3 sequence reads: CASSAASGGSTDTQYF. The CDR3, as DNA: TGTGCCAGCAGCGCCGCTAGCGGGGGGAGCACAGATACGCAGTATTTT.

The rearrangement joins TRBV25-1 to TRBJ2-5; TRBD1 aligns across 8 bases. Unmatched junction bases numbered 15, after V lost 6 bases and J lost 6 bases. Germline lookup yields CDR1 MGHDK and CDR2 SYGVNS. CDR3 length equals 16 residues. CDR3 in amino acids: CASSGTGSALGQTQYF. CDR3 nucleotide sequence: TGTGCCAGCAGCGGGACAGGTTCTGCACTCGGGCAGACCCAGTACTTC.